This record concerns one TCR beta chain sequence. The table came from immunoSEQ multiplex PCR; TCRdb's copy has only in-frame clones and leaves some out. This sample has about 210,000 clones, with 65% to 90% found just once. This sample is part of a study of blood T cell repertoires in COVID-19. As for the study in general: Collection of acute and convalescent COVID-19 samples took place in the United States, Italy and Spain. Sample material is recorded as cDNA or gDNA derived from T cells, B-cell-depleted T cells, or PBMCs.

The germline V gene has CDR1 SGHTA and CDR2 FQGTGA. The trim removed 5 bases at V and 4 bases at J, leaving 5 bases unmatched. The CDR3 is 15 residues long. The sequence came from a man aged 50-60 years with active or convalescent COVID-19. Sequencing was carried out using peripheral blood. The chain links TRBV7-3 to TRBJ2-1; 10 nucleotides agree with TRBD1. CDR3 protein: CASSLGTGVYNEQFF. The DNA of the CDR3 is TGTGCCAGCAGCCTCGGGACAGGGGTTTACAATGAGCAGTTCTTC.